This T cell receptor beta chain was identified during a study of somatic mutations in cytotoxic T cells in rheumatoid arthritis. Study-level background: A 30 ml EDTA sample of patient blood was drawn right after diagnosis, before any treatment. The flow sorting of some V beta antibody-stained T-cell populations reached nearly 100% purity, and the sorted populations included V beta1+ cells sequenced for TCRB.

General study findings and limits: Healthy controls did not share the age-linked increase in CD8+ clonality seen in rheumatoid arthritis patients.

This CDR3 region has 13 residues. In germline, CDR1 is SGHRS, CDR2 YFSETQ. The V and J ends lost 7 bases and 2 bases respectively, with 13 bases between them. Measured with immunoSEQ multiplex PCR; TCRdb has only the in-frame clones, and not every one. Found here are some 16,000 clones, roughly three quarters of them singletons; the top ten hold around a fifth. Worth noting for this clone: Its antigen is currently unknown.

The sample taken for sequencing was CD8+ T cells sorted from blood. This sequence originates from an adult with rheumatoid arthritis. This chain joins TRBV5-1 and TRBJ2-7; perhaps TRBD2 as D (6 bases). The CDR3, as DNA: TGCGCCAGCGGGGACGGAGGGGCCTACGAGCAGTACTTC. Its protein product is CASGDGGAYEQYF.